One and the same sample provided the 18 T cell receptor beta chains below, sequenced in a study of graft-versus-host responses after intestinal transplantation. Once graft tissue had been processed, intraepithelial and lamina propria lymphocytes were released. Data came from immunoSEQ multiplex PCR; TCRdb stores just in-frame clones and leaves some out. In the table there are some 18,000 clones, roughly 78% of which are singletons. The sequencing used ileum tissue, collected approximately three weeks after intestinal transplant. The receptors were gathered from a human patient who received an intestinal transplant, so some T cells may come from the graft donor.

The chain couples TRBV7-3 to TRBJ2-5, with TRBD2 as a possible D gene (6 bases). Germline loops: CDR1 SGHTA, CDR2 FQGTGA. The CDR3 has 16 residues. The germline V and J ends were trimmed by 5 bases and 4 bases, with 20 bases remaining between them. The CDR3 here is CASSDSPGEPGETQYF. CDR3 sequence (DNA): TGTGCCAGCAGCGACTCCCCGGGGGAGCCCGGAGAGACCCAGTACTTC.

This clone was observed a handful of times. This chain uses TRBV7-9 with TRBJ2-5; D is undetermined. Germline values: CDR1 SEHNR, CDR2 FQNEAQ (reference sequence). Between the trimmed V and J ends, which lost 2 bases and 4 bases, there was a span of 14 bases. The CDR3 extends over 15 amino acids. The CDR3 is CASSLIPSVGETQYF. In DNA, the CDR3 is TGTGCCAGCAGCTTAATTCCCTCGGTCGGAGAGACCCAGTACTTC.

This clone came up a few times. The chain joins TRBV4-1 to TRBJ2-7, with 7 bases fitting TRBD2. Germline V gene sequence: CDR1 MGHRA, CDR2 YSYEKL. Trimming removed 5 bases from V and 0 bases from J; junction bases left unmatched: 16. This CDR3 region has 18 residues. CDR3 coding DNA: TGCGCCAGCAGCTCCCATCTGACTAGCCAAAGGAGCTCCTACGAGCAGTACTTC. Its protein is CASSSHLTSQRSSYEQYF.

This chain connects TRBV7-9 to TRBJ2-7; D uncertain. The CDR3 sequence is 11 residues long. In germline, CDR1 is SEHNR, CDR2 FQNEAQ (reference sequence). Trimming pared 3 bases from V and 3 bases from J, leaving 3 bases between. In nucleotides, the CDR3 is TGTGCCAGCAGCTTCCGCTACGAGCAGTACTTC. It translates to CASSFRYEQYF.

The rearrangement uses TRBV28 and TRBJ2-7; no clear D gene. In germline, CDR1 is MDHEN, CDR2 SYDVKM. This CDR3 is 12 amino acids long. The V and J ends lost 7 bases and 4 bases respectively, with 11 bases between them. CDR3 DNA sequence: TGTGCCAGCAATGTGGCAGAATACGAGCAGTACTTC. This gives the protein CASNVAEYEQYF.

The chain combines TRBV6-1 with TRBJ1-3; TRBD1 aligns across 10 bases. Losses at the gene ends were 8 bases for V and 7 bases for J; bases not matched to a gene: 8. This CDR3 region has 14 residues. Per germline, CDR1 MNHNS and CDR2 SASEGT. The CDR3 reads CASDRGPLGNTIYF. The CDR3, as DNA: TGTGCCAGCGACAGGGGGCCGTTGGGGAACACCATATATTTT.

The V gene is TRBV13, the J gene TRBJ2-7; possibly TRBD2 for D (6 bases). The CDR3 is 14 amino acids. Trimming pared 0 bases from V and 2 bases from J, leaving 8 bases between. CDR1 and CDR2 (germline): PRHDT, FYEKMQ (reference sequence). The CDR3 here is CASSLGLAPYEQYF. In DNA, the CDR3 is TGTGCCAGCAGCTTAGGACTAGCCCCCTACGAGCAGTACTTC.

The V gene is TRBV27, the J gene TRBJ1-5; weak D call: TRBD1 (6 bases). This CDR3 comprises 14 residues. Trimming shortened V by 6 bases and J by 4 bases, and 13 bases separated the two germline ends. Germline V lookup: CDR1 MNHEY, CDR2 SMNVEV (reference sequence). The CDR3 nucleotides read TGTGCCAGCAGCAGGACAGCGGGAAATCAGCCCCAGCATTTT. Its protein product is CASSRTAGNQPQHF.

The rearrangement joins TRBV29-1 to TRBJ1-5; 7 bases are shared with TRBD1. The CDR3 extends over 13 amino acids. J gave up 2 bases and V 5 bases, and 3 bases lay outside the gene matches. Germline assignment: CDR1 SQVTM and CDR2 ANQGSEA. CDR3: CSVKGGGNQPQHF. In nucleotides, the CDR3 is TGCAGCGTTAAAGGGGGCGGCAATCAGCCCCAGCATTTT.

The chain recombines TRBV18 with TRBJ2-7; tentatively, D is TRBD1 (5 bases). V lost 2 bases to trimming and J lost 0 bases, with 8 bases between them. The CDR3 loop spans 14 amino acids. The germline gives CDR1 KGHSH, CDR2 LQKENI. CDR3 bases: TGTGCCAGCTCACCAGGTAGGGGCTCCTACGAGCAGTACTTC. This encodes CASSPGRGSYEQYF.

The chain has TRBV27 and TRBJ2-7, with TRBD2 matching 10 bases. Trimming at V came to 3 bases and at J to 4 bases, leaving 3 bases not matched to a gene. CDR3 length equals 14 residues. The germline gives CDR1 MNHEY, CDR2 SMNVEV (reference sequence). This CDR3 is CASSFSSGSYEQYF. The CDR3 nucleotides read TGTGCCAGCAGTTTCTCTAGCGGGAGTTACGAGCAGTACTTC.

This clone was counted once. The V call is TRBV2, the J call TRBJ1-4, with D hard to call. The CDR3 has 14 residues. The germline gives CDR1 SNHLY, CDR2 FYNNEI. V was trimmed by 4 bases and J by 4 bases, leaving 10 bases between them. For the CDR3, the DNA is TGTGCCAGCAGTGGATCGGGGTTTAATGAAAAACTGTTTTTT. Amino acids: CASSGSGFNEKLFF.

The chain combines TRBV9 with TRBJ2-1; D ambiguous. The V end was cut by 0 bases, the J end by 0 bases, with 7 bases between. The CDR3 length is 15 residues. From germline, CDR1 is SGDLS and CDR2 YYNGEE. CDR3 protein: CASSVGIVSYNEQFF. The CDR3 DNA reads TGTGCCAGCAGCGTAGGCATAGTCTCCTACAATGAGCAGTTCTTC.

Only one count was recorded for this clone. The rearrangement links TRBV6-5 to TRBJ2-7; the D is unclear. Per the germline V gene, CDR1 is MNHEY and CDR2 is SVGAGI. The CDR3 loop spans 15 amino acids. Trimming stripped 2 bases from V and 7 bases from J, with 18 bases between. CDR3 loop: CASSYRVLTTLEQYF. DNA for the CDR3: TGTGCCAGCAGTTACCGGGTTTTGACCACCTTAGAGCAGTACTTC.

This clone showed up just once. V usage is TRBV23-1 and J usage is TRBJ2-4; TRBD1 aligns across 8 bases. TRBV23-1 is classed as an ORF, of uncertain function. Trimming took 7 bases from V and 4 from J; bases not matched to a gene: 21. The CDR3 totals 19 residues. CDR3 sequence: CASTQNLRGQRALKNIQYF. The CDR3 DNA sequence: TGCGCCAGCACTCAGAACCTCAGGGGGCAAAGAGCCCTTAAAAACATTCAGTACTTC.

The chain is built from TRBV7-2 and TRBJ1-2; weak D call: TRBD1 (6 bases). V lost 0 bases, J lost 5 bases, and 16 bases lay in between. This CDR3 contains 16 residues. Germline V gene lookup returns CDR1 SGHTA and CDR2 FQGNSA. The chain's CDR3 is CASSLASTGNGYGYTF. DNA for the CDR3: TGTGCCAGCAGCTTAGCGTCCACAGGGAACGGGTATGGCTACACCTTC.

The chain is built from TRBV7-9 and TRBJ1-5; possible D gene TRBD1, 5 bases. The CDR3 consists of 16 residues. V was cut by 5 bases and J by 1 base, with 15 bases left in between. Looked up from germline, CDR1 is SEHNR and CDR2 is FQNEAQ (reference sequence). The CDR3 is CASSLTGLRSNQPQHF. For the CDR3, the DNA is TGTGCCAGCAGCCTTACAGGCTTGAGGAGCAATCAGCCCCAGCATTTT.

This clone is termed large. The gene calls are TRBV7-2 and TRBJ1-2; D possibly corresponds to TRBD1 (5 bases). The CDR3 length is 15 residues. Germline CDR1 and CDR2: SGHTA and FQGNSA. Between the trimmed V and J ends, which lost 6 bases and 3 bases, there was a span of 17 bases. The CDR3 loop is CASRIEDNGYYGYTF. Here the CDR3 DNA reads TGTGCCAGCAGAATTGAGGACAATGGTTACTATGGCTACACCTTC.